What follows describes a single T cell receptor beta chain. Its matching antigen is unknown. Amplification used 60 Vbeta primers and 13 Jbeta primers. Sequenced by immunoSEQ multiplex PCR; TCRdb stores in-frame clones only, minus some. This table holds 110,000 or so clones, around 70% found once. The CDR3 loop spans 13 amino acids. Trimming removed 6 bases at V and 4 bases at J, with 10 bases between. Germline lookup yields CDR1 MGHRA and CDR2 YSYEKL. The data were taken from a study of cytomegalovirus exposure and HLA in healthy donors. Study summary: Around 85 million unique TCR sequences came from HLA-typed donors in an early release.

Study-level results: Reported performance of the classifier showed diagnosis of cytomegalovirus status with high specificity and sensitivity.

The sequencing sample was made of PBMCs. The chain has TRBV4-1 and TRBJ2-1; possibly TRBD1 for D (6 bases). The receptor comes from a woman aged 40 to 50 in good health and CMV-seropositive. The chain's CDR3 is CASSPGQYNEQFF. CDR3 sequence (DNA): TGCGCCAGCAGTCCTGGACAGTACAATGAGCAGTTCTTC.